A single sample is the source of the 6 T cell receptor beta chains below, sequenced in a study of OX40 agonist ivuxolimab in advanced cancers. The library was prepared using the immunoSEQ multiplex PCR assay. In its TCRdb copy, this immuneACCESS table keeps in-frame sequences only and misses some clones. Where compared with another copy, unresolved V genes explain less than half of these, and the others have no known cause. This sample has 55,000 to 70,000 clones in its table, and about 82% of those were observed once. The ten largest clones represent roughly 10% of the sample. Source: CD4+ or CD8+ T cells sorted from blood, taken in a trial of the OX40 agonist ivuxolimab. The origin of the receptors is an adult with an advanced solid tumor such as melanoma, head and neck, liver or kidney cancer.

The chain is built from TRBV9 and TRBJ2-1; 12 bases map to TRBD2. This CDR3 has 15 amino acids. The V segment lost 0 bases and the J segment 13 bases; nucleotides outside the gene matches: 8. From germline, CDR1 is SGDLS and CDR2 YYNGEE. The CDR3 DNA follows: TGTGCCAGCAGCGTAGGTCTAGCGGGAGGGGAACTACAGTTCTTC. Translating gives CASSVGLAGGELQFF.

The chain has TRBV18 and TRBJ2-1, with 9 bases lining up with TRBD2. Germline values: CDR1 KGHSH, CDR2 LQKENI. The CDR3 spans 16 residues. Trimming cost V 0 bases and J 3 bases; bases outside gene matches: 3. The CDR3 bases are TGTGCCAGCTCACCACCGGCTAGCGGGGACTACAATGAGCAGTTCTTC. Its protein product is CASSPPASGDYNEQFF.

The rearrangement joins TRBV7-2 to TRBJ2-1, with 8 bases lining up with TRBD2. CDR3 length equals 16 residues. CDR1 is SGHTA and CDR2 is FQGNSA in the germline V gene. V lost 0 bases and J lost 6; bases outside the gene matches: 7. CDR3 sequence reads: CASSLAPGLAVNEQFF. In nucleotides, the CDR3 is TGTGCCAGCAGCTTAGCCCCAGGACTAGCCGTCAATGAGCAGTTCTTC.

The chain is built from TRBV6-5 and TRBJ2-5; 7 bases line up with TRBD1. Losses at the gene ends were 6 bases for V and 4 bases for J; bases not matched to a gene: 5. Germline V CDR1 and CDR2: MNHEY, SVGAGI. The CDR3 extends over 13 amino acids. CDR3 sequence: CASRPGQLETQYF. The DNA of the CDR3 is TGTGCCAGCAGGCCGGGACAGCTAGAGACCCAGTACTTC.

V usage is TRBV7-2 and J usage is TRBJ2-7, with D tentatively TRBD1 or TRBD2 (5 bases each). The CDR3 has 16 residues. Germline V gene lookup returns CDR1 SGHTA and CDR2 FQGNSA. Deletions cut 4 bases from V and 7 bases from J, with 23 bases between. CDR3 coding DNA: TGTGCCAGCAGCTCAGGAATAGATGTCGGGGCAGAGGAGCAGTACTTC. Amino acids: CASSSGIDVGAEEQYF.

The rearrangement uses TRBV9 and TRBJ2-1; TRBD2 might be the D (6 bases). This CDR3 is built from 15 residues. Looked up from germline, CDR1 is SGDLS and CDR2 is YYNGEE. V was trimmed by 0 bases and J by 4 bases, leaving 11 bases between them. CDR3 sequence: CASSVAGSGYNEQFF. For the CDR3, the DNA is TGTGCCAGCAGCGTAGCCGGGAGTGGGTACAATGAGCAGTTCTTC.